This T cell receptor beta chain was sequenced for a study of siplizumab effects on memory and regulatory T cells. TCRdb's table, derived via immunoSEQ multiplex PCR, lists solely in-frame clones and lacks some. This table holds 60,000 to 65,000 clones, 70% to 80% found once. V was clipped by 3 bases and J by 4 bases, with 7 bases between them. The germline V gene encodes CDR1 GTSNPN and CDR2 SVGIG (reference sequence). The CDR3 has 12 amino acids. Specimen: memory CD4+ T cells sorted from blood. The chain couples TRBV30 to TRBJ1-3; no clear D gene. This TCR came from a human donor in good health. The CDR3: CAWRTVGNTIYF. The DNA for the CDR3 is TGTGCCTGGAGAACGGTAGGAAACACCATATATTTT.